Listed below are T cell receptor beta chains from one sample, sequenced in a study of a mutant IDH1 vaccine in newly diagnosed glioma. Their antigen targets remain unknown. Clones were sequenced by immunoSEQ multiplex PCR, and TCRdb holds only the in-frame ones, with some missing. The sample lists around 51,000 clones, more than 70% occurring once. Here the sequenced sample was PBMCs, taken from a glioma patient whose treatment included an IDH1 peptide vaccine. The receptors here all came from a woman in her forties with glioma. Each CDR3 is given with its conserved first and last residue. Fields, in order: J gene, D gene, V gene, clone size, CDR3 DNA, CDR3 protein. D genes are given only for firm matches. Clone sizes are given selectively: once, few, many, or a class where the clone is expanded.

>TRBJ1-2|.|TRBV11-2|few
TGTGCCAGCAGTTACAGGGTCGGCTACACCTTC
CASSYRVGYTF
>TRBJ2-7|.|TRBV6-1|few
TGTGCCAGCAGCGCCGCGGACGGGACGGGTGAGCAGTACTTC
CASSAADGTGEQYF
>TRBJ1-4|TRBD1|TRBV7-2|.
TGTGCCAGCAGCCAGAGGAGACAGGGGACCATTAATGAAAAACTGTTTTTT
CASSQRRQGTINEKLFF
>TRBJ1-4|.|TRBV7-2|medium-sized
TGTGCCAGCAACTGCAGCAATGAAAAACTGTTTTTT
CASNCSNEKLFF
>TRBJ1-2|TRBD1|TRBV5-1|once
TGCGCCAGCAGCTCAACCACAGGGGGCGGGTATGGCTACACCTTC
CASSSTTGGGYGYTF
>TRBJ2-7|TRBD1|TRBV6-1|once
TGTGCCAGCATGCCTTTCCGGGACAGGGGGCTCGAGCAGTACTTC
CASMPFRDRGLEQYF
>TRBJ2-7|.|TRBV10-3|.
TGTGCCATCAGATCCGGGACGGGTCATGGGGAGCAGTACTTC
CAIRSGTGHGEQYF
>TRBJ1-1|TRBD1|TRBV9|few
TGTGCCAGCAGCGTAGGGACAGGCACTGAAGCTTTCTTT
CASSVGTGTEAFF
>TRBJ2-7|.|TRBV27|.
TGTGCCAGCAGCCTCGTGGGGCCCTACGAGCAGTACTTC
CASSLVGPYEQYF
>TRBJ1-4|.|TRBV6-5|.
TGTGCCTCCGGCGGGATGGCGGTAGGGTGGGAAAAACTGTTTTTT
CASGGMAVGWEKLFF
>TRBJ2-2|.|TRBV4-3|.
TGCGCCAGCAGCCAAGGTCCGCGGGGAAACACCGGGGAGCTGTTTTTT
CASSQGPRGNTGELFF
>TRBJ2-1|.|TRBV6-6|once
TGTGCCAGCAGTCATCCTAAGCAGTTCTTC
CASSHPKQFF
>TRBJ1-5|.|TRBV10-1|.
TGCGCCAGCAGCGTAACTTCCGCCGAGACCCAGCATTTT
CASSVTSAETQHF
>TRBJ2-1|.|TRBV19|.
TGTGCCAGTAGTATATCAGGGGGCAGCGGGGGGCAGCAGTTCTTC
CASSISGGSGGQQFF
>TRBJ2-7|.|TRBV6-5|once
TGTGCCAGCAGTTACGACAGGCTTGCCTACGAGCAGTACTTC
CASSYDRLAYEQYF
>TRBJ1-2|.|TRBV7-2|.
TGTGCCAGCAGCTTAGAGGGATATGGCTACACCTTC
CASSLEGYGYTF
>TRBJ1-1|.|TRBV5-1|.
TGCGCCAGCAGCTTGGTTGGGGGACTGAACACTGAAGCTTTCTTT
CASSLVGGLNTEAFF
>TRBJ2-5|.|TRBV5-5|.
TGTGCCAGCAGCCGTGAGGGGAGTGGGGAGACCCAGTACTTC
CASSREGSGETQYF
>TRBJ1-2|.|TRBV19|once
TGTGCCAGTAGTAACCCCCGGACACCGGTCTATGGCTACACCTTC
CASSNPRTPVYGYTF
>TRBJ2-7|.|TRBV7-6|.
TGTGCCAGCAGCTTGAGGACCGCGGACGAGCAGTACTTC
CASSLRTADEQYF
>TRBJ2-7|TRBD2|TRBV6-5|.
TGTGCCAGCAGTTACAGAGGAGCTAGCGGCTACGAGCAGTACTTC
CASSYRGASGYEQYF
>TRBJ2-2|.|TRBV18|.
TGTGCCAGCTCGAGGATGGGGCCCGGGAGTAGCCCCGGGGAGCTGTTTTTT
CASSRMGPGSSPGELFF
>TRBJ2-7|.|TRBV18|.
TGTGCCAGCTCACCAAAAGACGAGCAGTACTTC
CASSPKDEQYF
>TRBJ1-1|.|TRBV6-6|few
TGTGCCAGCAGTTACTCGGAGTGGGTAATAGGTGAAGCTTTCTTT
CASSYSEWVIGEAFF
>TRBJ2-7|.|TRBV5-4|.
TGTGCCAGCAGCTTACCCAAAAGGGACGAGCAGTACTTC
CASSLPKRDEQYF
>TRBJ1-5|.|TRBV7-9|.
TGTGCCAGCGCCCTCGGGGCGGGCAATCAGCCCCAGCATTTT
CASALGAGNQPQHF
>TRBJ1-1|TRBD1|TRBV15|.
TGTGCCACCACCGAATTTGGGGCAGGGGGGAAGACTGAAGCTTTCTTT
CATTEFGAGGKTEAFF
>TRBJ2-3|.|TRBV15|once
TGTGCCACCAGCAGAGATCTCCTTGATACGCAGTATTTT
CATSRDLLDTQYF
>TRBJ1-4|.|TRBV7-8|.
TGTGCCAGCAGCTCCCCGACGGGGGTCGCAACTAATGAAAAACTGTTTTTT
CASSSPTGVATNEKLFF
>TRBJ1-3|.|TRBV7-6|.
TGTGCCAGCAGCTTACTCCTCTCTGGAAACACCATATATTTT
CASSLLLSGNTIYF
>TRBJ1-2|TRBD1|TRBV2|.
TGTGCCAGCAGTGAATGGACAGGGGCCACTGGCTACACCTTC
CASSEWTGATGYTF
>TRBJ1-2|.|TRBV12-5|.
TGTGCTAGTGGTTTGAGGTTAAACTACTATGGCTACACCTTC
CASGLRLNYYGYTF
>TRBJ2-3|.|TRBV7-9|.
TGTGCCAGCAGCTTAGACGCCTCAGATACGCAGTATTTT
CASSLDASDTQYF
>TRBJ1-4|TRBD1|TRBV4-1|.
TGCGCCAGCAGCCAAGACCCTCAGGGGACAGGGCCTGAAAAACTGTTTTTT
CASSQDPQGTGPEKLFF
>TRBJ1-6|.|TRBV9|few
TGTGCCAGCAGCGTAGCTGAGACAGTCTATAATTCACCCCTCCACTTT
CASSVAETVYNSPLHF
>TRBJ1-3|.|TRBV6-1|.
TGTGCCAGCAAGCCAGGGTCGGGGAACACCATATATTTT
CASKPGSGNTIYF
>TRBJ1-6|.|TRBV5-1|.
TGCGCCAGCAGCTTACAGGGAGTTAATTCACCCCTCCACTTT
CASSLQGVNSPLHF
>TRBJ1-5|TRBD1|TRBV6-6|.
TGTGCCAGCAGGGCAACCGGACAGGGCAGCAATCAGCCCCAGCATTTT
CASRATGQGSNQPQHF
>TRBJ1-1|.|TRBV18|.
TGTGCCAGCTCACCCCATCCTGAGGTCATGAACACTGAAGCTTTCTTT
CASSPHPEVMNTEAFF
>TRBJ1-3|.|TRBV5-1|once
TGCGCCAGCAGCTCGTCCGGAGGGGGAGGAAACACCATATATTTT
CASSSSGGGGNTIYF
>TRBJ1-4|TRBD1|TRBV7-9|.
TGTGCCAGCAGCTTAGGAGGACAGGGGAAACTGTTTTTT
CASSLGGQGKLFF
>TRBJ2-1|TRBD2|TRBV10-2|.
TGCGCCAGCAGTGAGTCTAGCGGGGGGGTGAGCTCCTACAATGAGCAGTTCTTC
CASSESSGGVSSYNEQFF
>TRBJ2-7|.|TRBV25-1|.
TGTGCCAGCAGTGAATACGGCAGGGTGGTGCCCGAGCAGTACTTC
CASSEYGRVVPEQYF
>TRBJ1-1|.|TRBV2|.
TGTGCCAGCAGTGAAGAAGGGAACACTGAAGCTTTCTTT
CASSEEGNTEAFF
>TRBJ2-7|.|TRBV6-1|.
TGTGCCAGCAGAGGCAGGGAGAAGTCCTACGAGCAGTACTTC
CASRGREKSYEQYF
>TRBJ2-1|TRBD2|TRBV12-5|few
TGTGCTAGTGGTAGTCGGACTAGCGGGCCCTTGAGGCAGTTCTTC
CASGSRTSGPLRQFF
>TRBJ1-2|.|TRBV5-6|.
TGTGCCAGCAGCCCGGAGGGGAGGATCGGTATCTATGGCTACACCTTC
CASSPEGRIGIYGYTF
>TRBJ2-7|.|TRBV19|once
TGTGCCAGTAGTAACGCAGGGACCTACGAGCAGTACTTC
CASSNAGTYEQYF
>TRBJ2-3|.|TRBV7-9|.
TGTGCCAGCAGCTTAGGCCTTGGGACATCCAATACGCAGTATTTT
CASSLGLGTSNTQYF
>TRBJ1-5|.|TRBV7-8|.
TGTGCCAGCAGCTTAGGACAGTTCAATCAGCCCCAGCATTTT
CASSLGQFNQPQHF
>TRBJ2-5|TRBD2|TRBV2|.
TGTGCCAGCAGTGAGCCAGCGGGGGTTCAAGAGACCCAGTACTTC
CASSEPAGVQETQYF
>TRBJ2-5|TRBD1|TRBV29-1|.
TGCAGCGACATGACAGGGGGGACCGAGACCCAGTACTTC
CSDMTGGTETQYF
>TRBJ2-3|TRBD2|TRBV30|.
TGTGCCTGGAGTGTTTGGGGCGGGGGGTTAGGAGATACGCAGTATTTT
CAWSVWGGGLGDTQYF
>TRBJ1-1|.|TRBV20-1|.
TGCAGTGGGAAGGTGAACACTGAAGCTTTCTTT
CSGKVNTEAFF
>TRBJ1-2|TRBD1|TRBV19|once
TGTGCCAGTAGTCCAGACCAGGGGGCCCACCGTGGCTACACCTTC
CASSPDQGAHRGYTF